The 6 T cell receptor beta chains below were found in one sample sequenced in a study of CD8+CD57+ T cells in acquired aplastic anemia. The authors sequenced patients whose flow cytometry had shown CD8+CD57+ cell expansion. The TCR beta profiling, which covered VDJ combination and CDR3 sequence, was carried out using genomic DNA as the template. TCRdb independently ran MiXCR on the reads; one entry per CDR3 protein. The table lists fewer than 250,000 distinct CDR3 sequences, 40% to 60% of them singletons, with approximately 20% in the top ten. Sequencing was done on a sample of sorted CD4+, CD8+, or CD8+CD57+ T cells (not recorded which) from PBMCs. The receptor source for this set is a human donor with aplastic anemia.

V usage is TRBV12-3 or TRBV12-4 and J usage is TRBJ2-4; TRBD1 is a possible D gene (6 bases). Trimming left V 4 bases short and J 6 bases short, with 7 bases between. The CDR3 runs to 12 residues. The CDR3 sequence is CASSSQGNIQYF. CDR3 coding DNA: TGTGCCAGCAGTTCACAGGGAAACATTCAGTACTTC.

The rearrangement uses TRBV2 and TRBJ1-1; no firm D call. Germline V CDR1 and CDR2: SNHLY, FYNNEI. The CDR3 runs 13 residues. V was clipped by 4 bases and J by 1 base, with 7 bases between them. DNA for the CDR3: TGTGCCAGCAGTGTATCCGGGAACACTGAAGCTTTCTTT. Translation gives CASSVSGNTEAFF.

The sample holds many counts of this clonotype. The rearrangement joins TRBV6-5 to TRBJ1-3; tentatively, D is TRBD1 (6 bases). The germline V gene encodes CDR1 MNHEY and CDR2 SVGAGI. Trimming stripped 2 bases from V and 2 bases from J, with 10 bases between. The CDR3 runs to 15 residues. The CDR3 DNA is TGTGCCAGCAGTTACAGGGGGGAGGCTGGAAACACCATATATTTT. This encodes CASSYRGEAGNTIYF.

Comment on this clonotype: A much larger clone sits a single nucleotide away, making a read error possible. As the CDR3 is not closed by the conserved phenylalanine or tryptophan, this likely results from a read error. This chain uses TRBV11-3 with TRBJ2-2; 9 positions match TRBD1. CDR1 is SGHNT, CDR2 YENEEA, per germline. The CDR3 loop spans 15 amino acids. J lost 5 bases, V lost 6 bases, and 7 bases had no gene match. In nucleotides, the CDR3 is TGTGCCAGCAGTTCGGACAGGGGCTCGACCGGGGAGCTGTTTCTT. As protein: CASSSDRGSTGELFL.

This clonotype was detected many times. This chain connects TRBV2 to TRBJ2-7; D is unclear. The germline V and J ends were trimmed by 4 bases and 0 bases, with 7 bases remaining between them. This CDR3 is built from 13 residues. Per germline, CDR1 SNHLY and CDR2 FYNNEI. The CDR3 nucleotides read TGTGCCAGCAGTGGAACAGACTCCTACGAGCAGTACTTC. Amino acid sequence: CASSGTDSYEQYF.

The sample holds a few counts of this clonotype. The CDR3 coding sequence is TGCAGTGGCCAGGGACAGGGCTACGAGCAGTACTTC. Its protein product is CSGQGQGYEQYF. The chain has TRBV20-1 and TRBJ2-7; 9 nucleotides line up with TRBD1. CDR3 size: 12 residues. Losses at the gene ends were 7 bases for V and 3 bases for J; bases not matched to a gene: 4. CDR1 is DFQATT and CDR2 is SNEGSKA in the germline V gene (reference sequence).